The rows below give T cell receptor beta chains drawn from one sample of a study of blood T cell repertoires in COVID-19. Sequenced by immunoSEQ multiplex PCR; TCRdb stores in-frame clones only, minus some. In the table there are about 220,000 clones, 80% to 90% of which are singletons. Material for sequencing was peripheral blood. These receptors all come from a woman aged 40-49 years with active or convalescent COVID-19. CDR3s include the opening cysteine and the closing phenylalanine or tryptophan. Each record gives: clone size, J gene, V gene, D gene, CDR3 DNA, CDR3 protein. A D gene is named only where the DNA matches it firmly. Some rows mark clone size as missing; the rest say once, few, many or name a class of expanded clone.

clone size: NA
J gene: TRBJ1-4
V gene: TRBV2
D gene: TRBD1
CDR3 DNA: TGTGCCAGCAGGGACAGGACAACTAATGAAAAACTGTTTTTT
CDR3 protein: CASRDRTTNEKLFF

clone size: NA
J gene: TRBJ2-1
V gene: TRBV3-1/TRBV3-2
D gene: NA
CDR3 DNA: TGTGCCAGCAGCCTGGGAGATGAGCAGTTCTTC
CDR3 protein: CASSLGDEQFF

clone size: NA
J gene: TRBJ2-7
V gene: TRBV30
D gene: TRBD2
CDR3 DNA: TGTGCCTGGAGTGTGGGCGGGAGGATAAACGAGCAGTACTTC
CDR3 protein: CAWSVGGRINEQYF

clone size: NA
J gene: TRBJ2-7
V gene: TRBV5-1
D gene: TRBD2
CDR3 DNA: TGCGCCAGCAGCCCCAGAGCGGGAGTGGCAGCCTACGAGCAGTACTTC
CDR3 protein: CASSPRAGVAAYEQYF

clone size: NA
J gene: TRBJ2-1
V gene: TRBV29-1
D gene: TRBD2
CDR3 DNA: TGCAGCGTTGTAATTGGTAGCGGGGCTGACAATGAGCAGTTCTTC
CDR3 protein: CSVVIGSGADNEQFF

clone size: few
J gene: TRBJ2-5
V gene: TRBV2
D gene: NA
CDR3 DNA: TGTGCCAGCAGTGGAACTCCCCTGGAGACCCAGTACTTC
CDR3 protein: CASSGTPLETQYF

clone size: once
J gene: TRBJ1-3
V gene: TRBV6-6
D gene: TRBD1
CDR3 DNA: TGTGCCAGCATTCCCGGGACAGGGGTGTCTGGAAACACCATATATTTT
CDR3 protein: CASIPGTGVSGNTIYF

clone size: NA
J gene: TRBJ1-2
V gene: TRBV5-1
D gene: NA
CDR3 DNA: TGCGCCAGCAGCTATACCGAGCCGGGGAACTATGGCTACACCTTC
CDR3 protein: CASSYTEPGNYGYTF

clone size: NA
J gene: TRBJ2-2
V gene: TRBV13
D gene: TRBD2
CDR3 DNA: TGTGCCAGCAGCTTACCCCGGCACCGACTAGCGGGGACCGGGGAGCTGTTTTTT
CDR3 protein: CASSLPRHRLAGTGELFF

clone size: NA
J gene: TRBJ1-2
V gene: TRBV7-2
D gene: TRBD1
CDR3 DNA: TGTGCCAGCAGCAACCCGGGACAGGGACTTGGCTACACCTTC
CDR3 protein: CASSNPGQGLGYTF

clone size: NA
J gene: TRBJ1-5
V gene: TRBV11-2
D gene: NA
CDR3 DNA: TGTGCCAGCAGCTTAGGGGGGCTGAGCAATCAGCCCCAGCATTTT
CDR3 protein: CASSLGGLSNQPQHF

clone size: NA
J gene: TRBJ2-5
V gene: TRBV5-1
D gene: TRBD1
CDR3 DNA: TGCGCCAGCAGCTTGACGGACAGGGAAGAGACCCAGTACTTC
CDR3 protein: CASSLTDREETQYF

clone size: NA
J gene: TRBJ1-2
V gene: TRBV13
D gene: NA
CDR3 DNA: TGTGCCAGCAGCGTGGACAGCCTCCAGGATGGCTACACCTTC
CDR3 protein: CASSVDSLQDGYTF

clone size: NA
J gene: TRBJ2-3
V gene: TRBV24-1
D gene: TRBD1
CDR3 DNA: TGTGCCACCAGTGATAGGCGACAGGGAATAGCTGTTACGCAGTATTTT
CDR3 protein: CATSDRRQGIAVTQYF

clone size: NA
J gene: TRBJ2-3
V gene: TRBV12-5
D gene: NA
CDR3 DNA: TGTGCTAGTGGTTTGGCATCTTCAATCATCAGGGCAGATACGCAGTATTTT
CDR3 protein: CASGLASSIIRADTQYF

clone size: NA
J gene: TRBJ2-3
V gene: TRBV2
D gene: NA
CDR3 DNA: TGTGCCAGCAGAGGACAGACTACGCAGTATTTT
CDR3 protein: CASRGQTTQYF

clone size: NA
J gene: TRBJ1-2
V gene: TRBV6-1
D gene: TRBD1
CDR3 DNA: TGTGCCAGCAGTGAAATCCTAACAGGGGGCAACTATGGCTACACCTTC
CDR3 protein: CASSEILTGGNYGYTF

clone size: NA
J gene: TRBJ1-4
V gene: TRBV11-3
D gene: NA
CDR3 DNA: TGTGCCAGCAGCCCCAAGACAGCCTTGAATGAAAAACTGTTTTTT
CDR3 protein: CASSPKTALNEKLFF

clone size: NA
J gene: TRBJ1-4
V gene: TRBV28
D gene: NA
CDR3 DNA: TGTGCCAGCCGGAGGAGTAATGAAAAACTGTTTTTT
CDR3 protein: CASRRSNEKLFF

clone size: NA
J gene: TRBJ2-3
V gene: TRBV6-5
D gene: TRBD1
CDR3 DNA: TGTGCCAGCAGTTGGGACAGGGGTACAGATACGCAGTATTTT
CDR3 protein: CASSWDRGTDTQYF